Shown below are 5 T cell receptor beta chains from a single sample sequenced in a study of T cell responses to AZD1222 COVID-19 vaccine. Only in-frame clones appear in the TCRdb table, and some are missing; sequencing was by immunoSEQ multiplex PCR. The top ten clones hold 3.6% of a sample with some 180,000 clones, around nine tenths of them seen once. Source: peripheral blood, taken 28 days after the second dose of the MenACWY control vaccine. The receptors originated from an adult who received the MenACWY meningococcal vaccine as a control.

The V and J genes are TRBV5-1 and TRBJ2-1; 10 bases fit TRBD1. The length of the CDR3 is 16 residues. Trimming cost V 1 base and J 3 bases; bases outside gene matches: 4. From germline, CDR1 is SGHRS and CDR2 YFSETQ. The CDR3: CASSLPTGGSYNEQFF. In DNA form, the CDR3 reads TGCGCCAGCAGCTTGCCGACAGGGGGCAGCTACAATGAGCAGTTCTTC.

The rearrangement uses TRBV5-1 and TRBJ1-1; no firm D call. Germline loops: CDR1 SGHRS, CDR2 YFSETQ. V gave up 4 bases and J gave up 5 bases, with 12 bases separating them. The CDR3 extends over 13 amino acids. For the CDR3, the DNA is TGCGCCAGCAGCATCGGACGAGGGACTGAAGCTTTCTTT. Its protein is CASSIGRGTEAFF. Complete variable domain (other parts from reference TRBV5-1 and TRBJ1-1): KAGVTQTPRYLIKTRGQQVTLSCSPISGHRSVSWYQQTPGQGLQFLFEYFSETQRNKGNFPGRFSGRQFSNSRSEMNVSTLELGDSALYLCASSIGRGTEAFFGQGTRLTVV.

This chain uses TRBV7-8 with TRBJ2-1; D gene unclear. Deletions cut 1 base from V and 0 bases from J, with 10 bases between. This CDR3 spans 16 amino acids. Germline-derived CDR1 and CDR2 are SGHVS and FQNEAQ. The CDR3 reads CASSLVGWDSYNEQFF. The CDR3 region has the DNA TGTGCCAGCAGCTTAGTAGGGTGGGACTCCTACAATGAGCAGTTCTTC.

This sequence joins TRBV11-3 and TRBJ1-5, with D perhaps TRBD1 (5 bases). CDR1 and CDR2 (germline): SGHNT, YENEEA. With 5 bases removed from V and 7 bases from J, the gap between germline ends came to 21 bases. The CDR3 extends over 16 amino acids. This chain's CDR3 is CASSRGPGGEGQPQHF. CDR3 DNA: TGTGCCAGCAGCCGTGGCCCGGGGGGTGAAGGACAGCCCCAGCATTTT.

The chain recombines TRBV18 with TRBJ1-1; 8 bases are a match to TRBD1. CDR3 length equals 14 residues. V was clipped by 3 bases and J by 3 bases; unmatched bases: 3. Germline V lookup: CDR1 KGHSH, CDR2 LQKENI. The CDR3 DNA is TGTGCCAGCTCACCCTCAGGGGGCGACACTGAAGCTTTCTTT. This gives the protein CASSPSGGDTEAFF.